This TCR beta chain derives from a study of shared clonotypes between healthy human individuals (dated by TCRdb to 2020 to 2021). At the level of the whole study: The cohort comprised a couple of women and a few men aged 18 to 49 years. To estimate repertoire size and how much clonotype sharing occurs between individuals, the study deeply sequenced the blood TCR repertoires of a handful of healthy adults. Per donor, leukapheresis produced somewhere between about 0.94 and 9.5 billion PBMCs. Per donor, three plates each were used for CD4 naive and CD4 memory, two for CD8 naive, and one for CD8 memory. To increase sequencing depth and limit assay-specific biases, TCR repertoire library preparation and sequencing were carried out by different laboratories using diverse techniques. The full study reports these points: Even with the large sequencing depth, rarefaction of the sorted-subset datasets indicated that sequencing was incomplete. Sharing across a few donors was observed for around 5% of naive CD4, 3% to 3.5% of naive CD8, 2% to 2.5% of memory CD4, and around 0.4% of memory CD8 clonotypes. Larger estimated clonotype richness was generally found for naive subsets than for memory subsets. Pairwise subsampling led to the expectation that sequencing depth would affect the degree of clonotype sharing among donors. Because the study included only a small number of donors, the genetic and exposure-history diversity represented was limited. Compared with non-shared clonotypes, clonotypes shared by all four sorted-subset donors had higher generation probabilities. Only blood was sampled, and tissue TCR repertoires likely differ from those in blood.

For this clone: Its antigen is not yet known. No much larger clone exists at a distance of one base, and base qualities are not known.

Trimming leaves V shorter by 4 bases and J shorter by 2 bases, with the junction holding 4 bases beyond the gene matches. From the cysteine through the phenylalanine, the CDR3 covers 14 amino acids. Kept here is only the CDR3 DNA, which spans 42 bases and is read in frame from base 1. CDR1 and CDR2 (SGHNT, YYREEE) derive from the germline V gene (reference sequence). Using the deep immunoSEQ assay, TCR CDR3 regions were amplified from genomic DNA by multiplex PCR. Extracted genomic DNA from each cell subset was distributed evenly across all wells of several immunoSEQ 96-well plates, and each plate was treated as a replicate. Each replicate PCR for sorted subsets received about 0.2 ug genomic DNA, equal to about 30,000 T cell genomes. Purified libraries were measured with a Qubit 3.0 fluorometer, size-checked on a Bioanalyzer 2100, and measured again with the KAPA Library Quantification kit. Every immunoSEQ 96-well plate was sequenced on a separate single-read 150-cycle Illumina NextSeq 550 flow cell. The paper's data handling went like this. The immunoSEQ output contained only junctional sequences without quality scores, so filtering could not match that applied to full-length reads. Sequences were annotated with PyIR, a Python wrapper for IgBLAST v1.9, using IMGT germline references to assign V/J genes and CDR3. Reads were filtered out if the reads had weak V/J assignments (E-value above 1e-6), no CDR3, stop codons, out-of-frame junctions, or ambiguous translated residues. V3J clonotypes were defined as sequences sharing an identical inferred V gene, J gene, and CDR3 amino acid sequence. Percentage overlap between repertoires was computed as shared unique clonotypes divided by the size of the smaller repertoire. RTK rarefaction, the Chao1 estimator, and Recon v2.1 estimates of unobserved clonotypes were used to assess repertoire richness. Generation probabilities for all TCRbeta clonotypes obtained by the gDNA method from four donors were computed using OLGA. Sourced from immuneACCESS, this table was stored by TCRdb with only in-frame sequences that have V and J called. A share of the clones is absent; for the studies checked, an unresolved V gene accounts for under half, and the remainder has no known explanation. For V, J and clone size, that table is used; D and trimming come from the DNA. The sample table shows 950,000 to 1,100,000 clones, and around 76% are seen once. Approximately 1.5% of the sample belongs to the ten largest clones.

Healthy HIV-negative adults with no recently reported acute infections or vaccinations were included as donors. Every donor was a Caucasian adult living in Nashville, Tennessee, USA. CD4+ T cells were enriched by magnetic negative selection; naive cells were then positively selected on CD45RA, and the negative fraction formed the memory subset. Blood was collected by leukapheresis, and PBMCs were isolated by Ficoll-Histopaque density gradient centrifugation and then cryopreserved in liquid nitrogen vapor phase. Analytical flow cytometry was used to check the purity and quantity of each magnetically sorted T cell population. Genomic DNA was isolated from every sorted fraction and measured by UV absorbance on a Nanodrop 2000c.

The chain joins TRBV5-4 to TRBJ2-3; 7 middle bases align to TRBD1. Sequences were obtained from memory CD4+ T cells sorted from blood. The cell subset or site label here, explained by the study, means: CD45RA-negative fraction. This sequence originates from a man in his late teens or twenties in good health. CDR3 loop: CASSRDRPTDTQYF. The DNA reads TGTGCCAGCAGCCGGGACAGACCCACAGATACGCAGTATTTT.